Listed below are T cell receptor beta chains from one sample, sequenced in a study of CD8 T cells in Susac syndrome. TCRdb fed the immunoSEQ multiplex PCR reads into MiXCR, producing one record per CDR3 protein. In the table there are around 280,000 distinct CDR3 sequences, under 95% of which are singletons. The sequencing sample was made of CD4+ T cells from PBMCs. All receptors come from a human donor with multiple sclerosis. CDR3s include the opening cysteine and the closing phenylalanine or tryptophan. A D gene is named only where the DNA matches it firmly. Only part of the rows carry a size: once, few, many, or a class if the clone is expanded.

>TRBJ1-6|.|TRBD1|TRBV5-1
CASSTERTGAGNSPLHF
TGCGCCAGCAGCACTGAACGGACAGGGGCTGGTAATTCACCCCTCCACTTT
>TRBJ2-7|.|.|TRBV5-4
CASSSTRNLFEQYF
TGTGCCAGCAGCTCGACTAGGAATCTTTTCGAGCAGTACTTC
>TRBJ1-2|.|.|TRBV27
CASSLSSERNYGYTF
TGTGCCAGCAGTTTATCATCAGAGCGGAACTATGGCTACACCTTC
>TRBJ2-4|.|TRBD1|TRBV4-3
CASSQGDRADLKNIQYF
TGCGCCAGCAGCCAGGGTGACAGGGCGGACCTCAAAAACATTCAGTACTTC
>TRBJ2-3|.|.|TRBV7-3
CASSSNPGTDTQYF
TGTGCCAGCAGCTCTAATCCAGGCACAGATACGCAGTATTTT
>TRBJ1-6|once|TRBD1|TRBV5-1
CASSPGTGGSPLHF
TGCGCCAGCAGCCCGGGGACAGGGGGCTCACCCCTCCACTTT
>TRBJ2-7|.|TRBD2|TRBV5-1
CASSLPQLAGVYEQYF
TGCGCCAGCAGCTTACCGCAACTAGCGGGGGTTTACGAGCAGTACTTC
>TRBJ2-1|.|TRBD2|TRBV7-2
CASSSRVGEGNEQFF
TGTGCCAGCAGCTCCAGGGTTGGGGAGGGCAATGAGCAGTTCTTC
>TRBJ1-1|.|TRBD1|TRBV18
CASSPGQGMTEAFF
TGTGCCAGCTCCCCGGGACAGGGGATGACTGAAGCTTTCTTT
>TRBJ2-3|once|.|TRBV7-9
CASSFMPGTQYF
TGTGCCAGCAGCTTTATGCCCGGTACGCAGTATTTT
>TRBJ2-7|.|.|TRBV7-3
CASSLGNGGLYEQYF
TGTGCCAGCAGCTTAGGGAACGGGGGCCTATACGAGCAGTACTTC
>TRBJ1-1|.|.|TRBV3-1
CASSQADLAEAFF
TGTGCCAGCAGCCAAGCCGATTTAGCTGAAGCTTTCTTT
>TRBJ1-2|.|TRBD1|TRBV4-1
CASSQEGTGSGYGYTF
TGCGCCAGCAGCCAAGAAGGGACAGGGTCTGGCTATGGCTACACCTTC
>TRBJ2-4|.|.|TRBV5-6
CASSLGSGRLYF
TGTGCCAGCAGCTTGGGGTCGGGCCGTCTGTACTTC
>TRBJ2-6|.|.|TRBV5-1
CASSFGGVGANVLTF
TGCGCCAGCAGCTTCGGAGGGGTTGGGGCCAACGTCCTGACTTTC
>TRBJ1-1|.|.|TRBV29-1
CSAKSGGNTEAFF
TGCAGCGCCAAAAGCGGGGGTAACACTGAAGCTTTCTTT
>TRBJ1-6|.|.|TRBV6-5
CASSAPGSYNSPLHF
TGTGCCAGCAGTGCCCCTGGCTCCTATAATTCACCCCTCCACTTT
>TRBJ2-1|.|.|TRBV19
CASTFSEGSYNEQFF
TGTGCCAGTACCTTCTCGGAGGGCTCCTACAATGAGCAGTTCTTC
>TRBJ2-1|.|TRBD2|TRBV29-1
CSVLSSGRYNEQFF
TGCAGCGTGCTATCTAGCGGGAGGTACAATGAGCAGTTCTTC
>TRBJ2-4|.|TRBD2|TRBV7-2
CASSLVVMGLAGINIQYF
TGTGCCAGCAGCTTAGTTGTCATGGGACTAGCGGGAATAAACATTCAGTACTTC
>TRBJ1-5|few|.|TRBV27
CASSFLGSNQPQHF
TGTGCCAGCAGTTTTCTGGGTAGCAATCAGCCCCAGCATTTT
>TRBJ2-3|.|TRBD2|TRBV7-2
CASSLGGGSGRKQYF
TGTGCCAGCAGCTTAGGAGGAGGTAGCGGGAGGAAGCAGTATTTT
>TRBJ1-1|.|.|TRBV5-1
CASRAQTENTEAFF
TGCGCCAGCAGGGCCCAGACAGAGAACACTGAAGCTTTCTTT
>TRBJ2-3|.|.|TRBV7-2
CASASRGGGPGYTQYF
TGTGCCAGCGCCTCGAGGGGGGGAGGGCCGGGGTATACGCAGTATTTT
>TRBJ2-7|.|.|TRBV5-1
CASSPDAQYEQYF
TGCGCCAGCAGCCCGGACGCCCAATACGAGCAGTACTTC
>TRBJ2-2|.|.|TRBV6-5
CASSSVAGSTGELFF
TGTGCCAGCAGTTCCGTTGCAGGGAGCACCGGGGAGCTGTTTTTT
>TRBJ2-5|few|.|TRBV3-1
CASSQAGETQYF
TGTGCCAGCAGCCAAGCCGGGGAGACCCAGTACTTC
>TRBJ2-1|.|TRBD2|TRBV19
CASRERGRDNEQFF
TGTGCCAGTAGGGAGCGGGGGCGCGACAATGAGCAGTTCTTC
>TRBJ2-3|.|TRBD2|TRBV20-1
CSARSHERGDSTQYF
TGCAGTGCTAGATCCCATGAGCGGGGGGACAGTACGCAGTATTTT
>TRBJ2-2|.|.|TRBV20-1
CSAPTSTLSGELFF
TGCAGTGCGCCAACCTCGACACTCTCCGGGGAGCTGTTTTTT
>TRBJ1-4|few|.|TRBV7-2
CASSGSANEKLFF
TGTGCCAGCAGCGGTTCGGCTAATGAAAAACTGTTTTTT
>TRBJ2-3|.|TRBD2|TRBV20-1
CSARGQTSGITDTQYF
TGCAGTGCTAGAGGACAGACTAGCGGGATCACAGATACGCAGTATTTT
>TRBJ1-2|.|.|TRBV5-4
CASSLAGINYGYTF
TGTGCCAGCAGCTTGGCAGGAATAAACTATGGCTACACCTTC
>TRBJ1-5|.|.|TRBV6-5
CASRPRVGNQPQHF
TGTGCCAGCAGACCCAGGGTCGGCAATCAGCCCCAGCATTTT
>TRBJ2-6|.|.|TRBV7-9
CASSLTGGANVLTF
TGTGCCAGCAGCCTGACTGGGGGAGCCAACGTCCTGACTTTC
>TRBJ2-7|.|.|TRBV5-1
CASSQTGRDLYEQYF
TGCGCCAGCAGCCAGACAGGGAGGGACCTCTACGAGCAGTACTTC
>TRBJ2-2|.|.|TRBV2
CASRATLTGELFF
TGTGCCAGCAGGGCGACTCTCACCGGGGAGCTGTTTTTT
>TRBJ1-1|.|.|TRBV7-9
CASSLVRVGNTEAFF
TGTGCCAGCAGCTTAGTCCGGGTGGGGAACACTGAAGCTTTCTTT
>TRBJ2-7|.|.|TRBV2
CASSERPVYSYEQYF
TGTGCCAGCAGTGAACGGCCAGTCTACTCCTACGAGCAGTACTTC
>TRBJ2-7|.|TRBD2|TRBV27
CASSPLALFYSYEQYF
TGTGCCAGCAGCCCACTAGCGCTCTTCTACTCCTACGAGCAGTACTTC
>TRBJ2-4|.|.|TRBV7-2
CASSYGGGILAKNIQYF
TGTGCCAGCAGCTACGGAGGCGGGATACTAGCCAAAAACATTCAGTACTTC
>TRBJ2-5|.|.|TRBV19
CASSIDPGPGQETQYF
TGTGCCAGTAGTATAGATCCGGGGCCGGGGCAAGAGACCCAGTACTTC
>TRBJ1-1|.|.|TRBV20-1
CSASSDTNTEAFF
TGCAGTGCTAGTAGTGATACGAACACTGAAGCTTTCTTT
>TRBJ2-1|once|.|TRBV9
CASMNYNEQFF
TGTGCCAGCATGAACTACAATGAGCAGTTCTTC
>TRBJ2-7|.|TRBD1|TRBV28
CASSPAGPGQGHYEQYF
TGTGCCAGCAGTCCCGCGGGGCCGGGACAGGGGCACTACGAGCAGTACTTC
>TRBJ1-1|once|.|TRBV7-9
CASSPGSMNTEAFF
TGTGCCAGCAGCCCGGGAAGCATGAACACTGAAGCTTTCTTT
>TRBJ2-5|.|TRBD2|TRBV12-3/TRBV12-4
CASSFDAGGPETQYF
TGTGCCAGCAGTTTTGATGCGGGGGGGCCGGAGACCCAGTACTTC
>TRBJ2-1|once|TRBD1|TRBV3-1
CASSDRVAPGQFF
TGTGCCAGCAGTGACAGGGTGGCCCCGGGGCAGTTCTTC
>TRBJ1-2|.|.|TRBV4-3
CASSQDLAGAFGGYTF
TGCGCCAGCAGCCAAGATTTGGCAGGGGCCTTCGGCGGCTACACCTTC
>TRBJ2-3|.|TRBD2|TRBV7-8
CASSPLTSGSTDTQYF
TGTGCCAGCAGCCCTCTGACTAGCGGGAGCACAGATACGCAGTATTTT